This paragraph reports one TCR beta chain. The antigen remains unidentified. This specimen belongs to a study of graft-versus-host responses after intestinal transplantation. On the study more broadly: The study gave all recipients anti-thymocyte globulin induction, then tacrolimus and steroids for 2 to 3 years. The study's findings and limits: Elevated graft-versus-host to host-versus-graft clonal ratios in allografts were recorded for patients with graft-donor T cell macrochimerism. GvH clones surfaced in recipient marrow, some emerging earlier in ileum or blood. Association was observed between peak circulating GvH clone levels and early post-transplant HvG declines.

The CDR3 covers 13 residues. V shed 6 bases, J shed 4 bases, and the junction held 5 bases outside the gene matches. CDR1 and CDR2 (germline): MNHNS, SASEGT. Only in-frame clones appear in the TCRdb table, and some are missing; sequencing was by immunoSEQ multiplex PCR. This table has 90,000 to 150,000 clones, 90% to 95% appearing once. This TCR derives from a human donor who received an intestinal transplant. V and J are TRBV6-1 and TRBJ1-1; 7 nucleotides match TRBD1. Sequenced material: unstimulated CD8+ T cells sorted from spleen or lymph node cells, taken before intestinal transplant. The CDR3 nucleotides are TGTGCCAGCAGCCCACAGGGGAGCACTGAAGCTTTCTTT. The encoded protein is CASSPQGSTEAFF.